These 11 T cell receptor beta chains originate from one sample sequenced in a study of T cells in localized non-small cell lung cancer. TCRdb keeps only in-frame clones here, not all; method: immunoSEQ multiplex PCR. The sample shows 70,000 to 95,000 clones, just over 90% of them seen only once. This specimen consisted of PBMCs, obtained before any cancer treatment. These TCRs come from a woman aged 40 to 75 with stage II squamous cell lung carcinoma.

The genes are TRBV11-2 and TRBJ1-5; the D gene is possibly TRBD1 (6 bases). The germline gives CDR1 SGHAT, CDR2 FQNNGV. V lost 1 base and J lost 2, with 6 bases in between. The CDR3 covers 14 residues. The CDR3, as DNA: TGTGCCAGCAGCTTAGGACAGGGCAATCAGCCCCAGCATTTT. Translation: CASSLGQGNQPQHF.

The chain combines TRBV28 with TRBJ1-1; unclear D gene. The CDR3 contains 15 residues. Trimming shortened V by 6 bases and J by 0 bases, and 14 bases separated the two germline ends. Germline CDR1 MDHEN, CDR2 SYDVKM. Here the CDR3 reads CASSLIKGMNTEAFF. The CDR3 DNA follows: TGTGCCAGCAGCCTTATCAAGGGAATGAACACTGAAGCTTTCTTT.

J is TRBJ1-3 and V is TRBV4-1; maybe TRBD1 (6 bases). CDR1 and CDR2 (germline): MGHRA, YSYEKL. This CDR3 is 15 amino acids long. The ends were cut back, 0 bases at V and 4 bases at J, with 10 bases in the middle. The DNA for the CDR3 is TGCGCCAGCAGCCAAGATCGGGGGCCCGGAAACACCATATATTTT. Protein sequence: CASSQDRGPGNTIYF.

CDR3 sequence: CASSFGTWYEQYF. Written as DNA, the CDR3 is TGTGCCAGCAGCTTTGGTACCTGGTACGAGCAGTACTTC. The V gene is TRBV7-2, the J gene TRBJ2-7; D is unclear. V dropped 3 bases and J dropped 4 bases, with 10 bases sitting between them. Germline values: CDR1 SGHTA, CDR2 FQGNSA. The CDR3 consists of 13 residues. The full variable domain, rest sourced from reference TRBV7-2 and TRBJ2-7, is GAGVSQSPSNKVTEKGKDVELRCDPISGHTALYWYRQSLGQGLEFLIYFQGNSAPDKSGLPSDRFSAERTGGSVSTLTIQRTQQEDSAVYLCASSFGTWYEQYFGPGTRLTVT.

CDR3 region: CASSPRQGANTEAFF. The CDR3 region has the DNA TGTGCCAGCTCACCTAGACAGGGGGCGAACACTGAAGCTTTCTTT. This chain connects TRBV18 to TRBJ1-1, with 10 bases that match TRBD1. Germline lookup yields CDR1 KGHSH and CDR2 LQKENI. CDR3 length: 15 amino acids. V was clipped by 3 bases and J by 1 base; unmatched bases: 2.

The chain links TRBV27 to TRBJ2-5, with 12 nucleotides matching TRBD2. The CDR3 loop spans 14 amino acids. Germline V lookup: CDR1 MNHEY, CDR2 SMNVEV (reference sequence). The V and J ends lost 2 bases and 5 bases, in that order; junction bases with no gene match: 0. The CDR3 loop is CASSLLAGGETQYF. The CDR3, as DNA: TGTGCCAGCAGTTTACTAGCGGGGGGGGAGACCCAGTACTTC.

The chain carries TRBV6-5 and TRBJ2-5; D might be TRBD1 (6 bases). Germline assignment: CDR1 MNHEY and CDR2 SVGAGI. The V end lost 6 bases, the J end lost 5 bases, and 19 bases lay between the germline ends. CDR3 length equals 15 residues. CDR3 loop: CASRGSQGVAETQYF. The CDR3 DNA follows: TGTGCCAGCAGAGGATCACAGGGTGTGGCTGAGACCCAGTACTTC.

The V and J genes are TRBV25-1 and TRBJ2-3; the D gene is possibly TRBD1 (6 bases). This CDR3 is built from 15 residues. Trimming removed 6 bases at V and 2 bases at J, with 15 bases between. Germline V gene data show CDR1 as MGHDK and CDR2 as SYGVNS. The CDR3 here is CASSVGDTYTDTQYF. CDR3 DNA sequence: TGTGCCAGCAGCGTAGGGGACACCTACACAGATACGCAGTATTTT.

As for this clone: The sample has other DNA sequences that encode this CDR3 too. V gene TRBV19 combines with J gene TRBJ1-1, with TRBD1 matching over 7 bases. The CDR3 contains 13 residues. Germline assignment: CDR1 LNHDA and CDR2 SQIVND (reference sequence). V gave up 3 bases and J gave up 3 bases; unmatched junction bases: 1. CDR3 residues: CASSIDRDTEAFF. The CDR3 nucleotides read TGTGCCAGTAGTATCGACAGGGACACTGAAGCTTTCTTT.

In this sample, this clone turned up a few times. CDR3 bases: TGTGCCAGCAGCAACCACGGGACGGCTTATGGCTACACCTTC. Protein sequence: CASSNHGTAYGYTF. The rearrangement links TRBV14 to TRBJ1-2; D may be TRBD1 (5 bases). CDR1 is SGHDN and CDR2 is FVKESK in the germline V gene. This CDR3 contains 14 residues. V lost 5 bases and J 5 bases, leaving 15 bases between the germline ends. The complete variable domain, with remaining parts taken from reference TRBV14 and TRBJ1-2, reads EAGVTQFPSHSVIEKGQTVTLRCDPISGHDNLYWYRRVMGKEIKFLLHFVKESKQDESGMPNNRFLAERTGGTYSTLKVQPAELEDSGVYFCASSNHGTAYGYTFGSGTRLTVV.

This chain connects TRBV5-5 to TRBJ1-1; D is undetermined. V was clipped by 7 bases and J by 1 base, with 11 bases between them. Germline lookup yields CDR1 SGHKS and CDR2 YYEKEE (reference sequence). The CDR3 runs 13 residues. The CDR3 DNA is TGTGCCAGCTACCGGGCATGGAACACTGAAGCTTTCTTT. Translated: CASYRAWNTEAFF.